What follows describes a single T cell receptor beta chain. The source of the sample is a study of blood T cell repertoires in COVID-19. About the study: PBMCs, B-cell-depleted T cells, or T cells were the source of the cDNA or gDNA that made up the material.

Here immunoSEQ multiplex PCR was the method, and the copy in TCRdb shows in-frame clones only, minus some. The table records 100,000 to 140,000 clones, approximately 90% of them present only once. V lost 6 bases and J 4 bases, leaving 16 bases between the germline ends. Germline V gene lookup returns CDR1 KGHSH and CDR2 LQKENI. The CDR3 loop spans 15 amino acids. The rearrangement joins TRBV18 to TRBJ2-1, with D possibly TRBD2 on 7 matching bases. The origin of this receptor is a woman under 40 with acute or convalescent COVID-19. Sample: peripheral blood. As DNA, the CDR3 is TGTGCCAGCTCGAACCAAAGGGGGGGTTACAATGAGCAGTTCTTC. Protein sequence: CASSNQRGGYNEQFF.